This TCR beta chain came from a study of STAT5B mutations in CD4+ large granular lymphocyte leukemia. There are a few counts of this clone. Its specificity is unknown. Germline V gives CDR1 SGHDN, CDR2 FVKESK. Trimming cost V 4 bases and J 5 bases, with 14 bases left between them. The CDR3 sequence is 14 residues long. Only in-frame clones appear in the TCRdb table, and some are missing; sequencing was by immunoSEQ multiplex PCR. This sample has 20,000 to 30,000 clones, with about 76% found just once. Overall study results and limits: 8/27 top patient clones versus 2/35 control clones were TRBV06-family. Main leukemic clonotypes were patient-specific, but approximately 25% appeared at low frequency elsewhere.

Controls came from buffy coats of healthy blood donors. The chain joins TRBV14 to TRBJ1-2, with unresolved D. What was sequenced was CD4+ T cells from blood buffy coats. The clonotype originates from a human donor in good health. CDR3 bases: TGTGCCAGCAGCCCCGAGACTTGGGAGTATGGCTACACCTTC. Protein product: CASSPETWEYGYTF.